These T cell receptor beta chains were read from a single sample in a study of T cell repertoires in ileal Crohn's disease. The assay was immunoSEQ multiplex PCR, and TCRdb's table has in-frame clones only and misses some. The table has more than 15,000 clones, roughly three fifths seen once. Source material: ileal tissue. These receptors came from an adult with Crohn's disease. The CDR3 runs from the conserved cysteine through the conserved F or W. A D gene is named only where the DNA matches it firmly. Size values are once, few and many counts, or a class for expanded clones, and some rows have none.

V gene	D gene	J gene	clone size	CDR3 DNA	CDR3 protein
TRBV5-1	NA	TRBJ2-5	few	TGCGCCAGCAGCTTGGGGGGCAACCAAGAGACCCAGTACTTC	CASSLGGNQETQYF
TRBV7-4	TRBD2	TRBJ2-1	large	TGTGCCAGCAGCTCACCTAGCGGGAGGGCCGAGGGGAACAATGAGCAGTTCTTC	CASSSPSGRAEGNNEQFF
TRBV2	TRBD1	TRBJ1-1	NA	TGTGCCAGCAGGGCACCCGTCTCAACGACAGGGGGGGTAGGCGCTTTCTTT	CASRAPVSTTGGVGAFF
TRBV10-3	NA	TRBJ1-2	NA	TGTGCCATCAGTTCGGACAGCTATGGCTACACCTTC	CAISSDSYGYTF
TRBV5-6	TRBD2	TRBJ2-1	NA	TGTGCCAGCAGCATGATGGGGACTAGCGGCTACAATGAGCAGTTCTTC	CASSMMGTSGYNEQFF
TRBV5-1	TRBD1	TRBJ2-3	NA	TGCGCCAGCTTGGGACAGGGAAGCGATACGCAGTATTTT	CASLGQGSDTQYF
TRBV6-5	TRBD2	TRBJ2-6	once	TGTGCCAGCAGGGCGGGAGGTAGTGGGGCCAACGTCCTGACTTTC	CASRAGGSGANVLTF
TRBV30	NA	TRBJ1-5	NA	TGTGCCTGGACCTCAGGGGACCAAGGACAGCCCCAGCATTTT	CAWTSGDQGQPQHF
TRBV28	TRBD2	TRBJ2-3	NA	TGTGCCAGCAGTTCAGCGGGAGGCAGCACAGATACGCAGTATTTT	CASSSAGGSTDTQYF
TRBV7-2	NA	TRBJ1-3	NA	TGTGCCAGCAGCTTAGACGGACTGAAGGGAAACACCATATATTTT	CASSLDGLKGNTIYF
TRBV28	TRBD1	TRBJ2-2	NA	TGTGCCAGCAGCATTCCCCCGGGACAGGGAGGCACCGGGGAGCTGTTTTTT	CASSIPPGQGGTGELFF
TRBV11-1	TRBD1	TRBJ1-2	few	TGTGCCAGCAGCCTCGACAGGGACCGGGGCTACACCTTC	CASSLDRDRGYTF
TRBV28	TRBD1	TRBJ1-6	NA	TGTGCCAGCAGTTTATCCTCTTCCGTGGGACAGCTATACAATTCACCCCTCCACTTT	CASSLSSSVGQLYNSPLHF
TRBV30	NA	TRBJ2-2	NA	TGTGCCTGGAGTTTAGCGTTCGCGAACACCGGGGAGCTGTTTTTT	CAWSLAFANTGELFF
TRBV9	TRBD2	TRBJ2-6	NA	TGTGCCAGCAGCGTAACTAGCGGGGGGACTGGGGCCAACGTCCTGACTTTC	CASSVTSGGTGANVLTF
TRBV7-2	TRBD2	TRBJ2-5	NA	TGTGCCAGCAGCTTGGGTAGCGGGAGGGAGACCCAGTACTTC	CASSLGSGRETQYF
TRBV14	TRBD1	TRBJ2-5	NA	TGTGCCAGCAGCCCAATTTTAGGACAGGGGAAGACCCAGTACTTC	CASSPILGQGKTQYF
TRBV18	NA	TRBJ2-3	NA	TGTGCCAGCTCACCAACCCCTGGCGATACGCAGTATTTT	CASSPTPGDTQYF
TRBV2	TRBD1	TRBJ1-5	few	TGTGCCAGCAGTCGATCGGACAGGAATCAGCCCCAGCATTTT	CASSRSDRNQPQHF
TRBV6-1	TRBD2	TRBJ2-1	NA	TGTGCCAGCAGGACCGGACTAGCGGATTACAATGAGCAGTTCTTC	CASRTGLADYNEQFF